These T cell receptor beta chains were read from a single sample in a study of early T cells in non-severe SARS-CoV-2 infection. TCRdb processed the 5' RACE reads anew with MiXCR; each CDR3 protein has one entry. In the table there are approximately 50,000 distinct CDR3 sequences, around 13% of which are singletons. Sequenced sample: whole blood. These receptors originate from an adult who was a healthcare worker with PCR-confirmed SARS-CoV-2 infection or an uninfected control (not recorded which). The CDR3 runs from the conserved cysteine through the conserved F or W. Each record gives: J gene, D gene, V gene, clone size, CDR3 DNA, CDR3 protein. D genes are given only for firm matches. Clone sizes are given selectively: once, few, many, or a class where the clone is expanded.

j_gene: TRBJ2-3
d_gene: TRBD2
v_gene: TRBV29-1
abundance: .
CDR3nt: TGCAGCGTTCATAGCGGGGGGGCTTTAGATACGCAGTATTTT
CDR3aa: CSVHSGGALDTQYF

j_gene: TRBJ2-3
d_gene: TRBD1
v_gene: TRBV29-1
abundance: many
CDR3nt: TGCAGCGTTGAAGGGACAGGTAGCACAGATACGCAGTATTTT
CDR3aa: CSVEGTGSTDTQYF

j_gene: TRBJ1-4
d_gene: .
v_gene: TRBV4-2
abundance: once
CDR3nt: TGTGTCAGCAGCCCGTTCTACAGGGTGTCCGATGAAAAACTGTTTTTT
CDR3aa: CVSSPFYRVSDEKLFF

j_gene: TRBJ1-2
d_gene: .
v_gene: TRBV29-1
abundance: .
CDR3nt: TGCAGCGTTGTAGAGACTGGCGGCTACACCTTC
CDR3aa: CSVVETGGYTF

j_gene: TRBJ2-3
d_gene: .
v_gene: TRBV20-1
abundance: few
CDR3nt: TGCAGTGCTAGCGGAGGTACGCAGTATTTT
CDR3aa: CSASGGTQYF

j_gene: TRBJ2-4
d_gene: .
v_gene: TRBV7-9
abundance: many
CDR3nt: TGTGCCAGCAGCTTACTTGGGCAGGGCAGAAACATTCAGTACTTC
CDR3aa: CASSLLGQGRNIQYF

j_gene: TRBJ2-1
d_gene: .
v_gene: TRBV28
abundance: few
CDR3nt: TGTGCCAGCCAGGTAGGGGGACGCTTCTACAATGAGCAGTTCTTC
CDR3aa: CASQVGGRFYNEQFF

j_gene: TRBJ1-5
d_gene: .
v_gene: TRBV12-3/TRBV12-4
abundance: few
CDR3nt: TGTGCCAGCAGTACTCGAGACGGATTCAATCAGCCCCAGCATTTT
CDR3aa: CASSTRDGFNQPQHF

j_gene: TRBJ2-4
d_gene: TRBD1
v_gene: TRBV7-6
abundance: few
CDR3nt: TGTGCCAGCAGCTCACCGGGACAGGTCTTAGCCAAAAACATTCAGTACTTC
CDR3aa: CASSSPGQVLAKNIQYF

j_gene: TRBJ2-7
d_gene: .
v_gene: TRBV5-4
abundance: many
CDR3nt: TGTGCCAGCAGCAAAACAGAAAACCAACGGCAGTACTTC
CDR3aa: CASSKTENQRQYF

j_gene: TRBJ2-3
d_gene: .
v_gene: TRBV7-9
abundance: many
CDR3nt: TGTGCCAGCAGCGCAGACCAGGGGTCAGGTCCAGATACGCAGTATTTT
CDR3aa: CASSADQGSGPDTQYF

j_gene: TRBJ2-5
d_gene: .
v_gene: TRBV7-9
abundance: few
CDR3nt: TGTGCCAGCAGAGGGGCGTACCAAGAGACCCAGTACTTC
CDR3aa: CASRGAYQETQYF

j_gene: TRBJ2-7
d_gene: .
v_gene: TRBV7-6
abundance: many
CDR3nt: TGTGCCAGCAGCCCTGGTTACGAGCAGTACTTC
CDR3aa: CASSPGYEQYF

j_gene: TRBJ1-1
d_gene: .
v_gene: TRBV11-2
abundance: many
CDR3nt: TGTGCCAGCAGCTGGAGGGCGATGAACACTGAAGCTTTCTTT
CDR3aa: CASSWRAMNTEAFF

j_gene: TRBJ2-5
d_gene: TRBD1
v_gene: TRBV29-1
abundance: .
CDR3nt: TGCAGCGTCGACTGGACAGGGGCTCCCCAAGAGACCCAGTACTTC
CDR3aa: CSVDWTGAPQETQYF

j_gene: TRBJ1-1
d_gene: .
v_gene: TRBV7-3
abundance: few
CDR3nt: TGTGCCAGCACCTGGAGGCAGGGGACTGAAGCTTTCTTT
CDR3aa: CASTWRQGTEAFF

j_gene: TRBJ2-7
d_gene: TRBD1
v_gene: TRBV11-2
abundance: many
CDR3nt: TGTGCCAGCAGCTTAGGACAGGGGTGGTCCTACGAGCAGTACTTC
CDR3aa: CASSLGQGWSYEQYF

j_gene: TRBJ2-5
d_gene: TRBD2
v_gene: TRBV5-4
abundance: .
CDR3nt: TGTGCCAGCAGCCTCCAGACTAGCGGAGAGACCCAGTACTTC
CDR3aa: CASSLQTSGETQYF

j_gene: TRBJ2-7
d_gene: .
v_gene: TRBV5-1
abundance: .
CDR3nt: TGCGCCAGCAGCTCCTCCGGGACGGCCGCCTACGAGCAGTACTTC
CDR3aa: CASSSSGTAAYEQYF

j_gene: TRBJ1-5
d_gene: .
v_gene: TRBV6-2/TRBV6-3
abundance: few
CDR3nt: TGTGCCAGCAGTTGGACCAGGGACAAGGTCAATCAGCCCCAGCATTTT
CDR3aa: CASSWTRDKVNQPQHF

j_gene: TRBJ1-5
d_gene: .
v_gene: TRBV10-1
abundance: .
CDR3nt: TGCGCCAGCAGTGAGAGCGATCAGCCCCAGCATTTT
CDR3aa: CASSESDQPQHF

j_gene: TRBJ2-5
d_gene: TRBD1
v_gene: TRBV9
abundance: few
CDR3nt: TGTGCCAGCACCGCATCCGGGACAGATCAAGAGACCCAGTACTTC
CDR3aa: CASTASGTDQETQYF